This T cell receptor beta chain was identified in a study of identical twins. General study findings and limits: The authors drew conclusions from cross-sectional statistical analysis rather than following the same donors. Fewer insertions characterized abundant cord blood beta clonotypes, whereas memory repertoires showed none. Among monozygotic twins, out-of-frame TCR alpha sharing exceeded what models predicted.

V gave up 6 bases and J gave up 8 bases, with 23 bases separating them. This CDR3 contains 16 residues. Germline V gene sequence: CDR1 DFQATT, CDR2 SNEGSKA (reference sequence). Template switching supplied a universal primer site; unique molecular identifiers were carried on the cDNA. A single record per CDR3 protein comes from TCRdb applying MiXCR to the 5' RACE reads. The sample lists about 200,000 distinct CDR3 sequences; less than 10% were seen once. There are many counts of this clonotype. The antigen is not known. The chain combines TRBV20-1 with TRBJ1-6; D is perhaps TRBD1 (6 bases). The sample was memory (CD45RO+) T cells sorted from blood. The TCR comes from a woman younger than 35 in good health. The CDR3, as DNA: TGCAGTGCCAAGAGGGCAGGGGACTCCCGAGATTCACCCCTCCACTTT. Amino acid sequence: CSAKRAGDSRDSPLHF.